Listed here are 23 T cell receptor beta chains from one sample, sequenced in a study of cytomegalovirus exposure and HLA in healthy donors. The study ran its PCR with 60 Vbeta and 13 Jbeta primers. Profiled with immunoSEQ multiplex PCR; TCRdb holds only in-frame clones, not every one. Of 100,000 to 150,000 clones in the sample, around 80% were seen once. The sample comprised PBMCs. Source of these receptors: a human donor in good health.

This chain's CDR3 is CASSLGFGTLTGELFF. DNA for the CDR3: TGCGCCAGCAGCTTGGGATTCGGGACACTCACCGGGGAGCTGTTTTTT. J is TRBJ2-2 and V is TRBV5-1; D may be TRBD1 (6 bases). Germline CDR1 reads SGHRS; CDR2 reads YFSETQ. V gave up 0 bases and J gave up 4 bases, with 13 bases separating them. The CDR3 has 16 residues.

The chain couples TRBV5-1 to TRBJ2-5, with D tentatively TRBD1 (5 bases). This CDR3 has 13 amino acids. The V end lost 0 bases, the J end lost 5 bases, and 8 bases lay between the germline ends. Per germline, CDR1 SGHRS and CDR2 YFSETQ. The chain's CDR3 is CASSLEQAETQYF. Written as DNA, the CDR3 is TGCGCCAGCAGCTTGGAACAGGCGGAGACCCAGTACTTC. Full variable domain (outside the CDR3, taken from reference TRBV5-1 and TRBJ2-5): KAGVTQTPRYLIKTRGQQVTLSCSPISGHRSVSWYQQTPGQGLQFLFEYFSETQRNKGNFPGRFSGRQFSNSRSEMNVSTLELGDSALYLCASSLEQAETQYFGPGTRLLVL.

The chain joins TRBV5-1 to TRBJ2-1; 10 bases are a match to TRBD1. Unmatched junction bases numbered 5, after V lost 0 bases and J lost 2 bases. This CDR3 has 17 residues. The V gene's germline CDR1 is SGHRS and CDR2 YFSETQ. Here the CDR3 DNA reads TGCGCCAGCAGCTTGGTAGGGACAGGGGACCCCTACAATGAGCAGTTCTTC. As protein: CASSLVGTGDPYNEQFF.

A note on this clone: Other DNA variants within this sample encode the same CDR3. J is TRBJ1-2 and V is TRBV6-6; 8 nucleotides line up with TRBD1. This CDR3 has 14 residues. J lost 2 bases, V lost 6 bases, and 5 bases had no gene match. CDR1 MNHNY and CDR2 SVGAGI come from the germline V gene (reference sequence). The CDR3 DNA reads TGTGCCAGCAGCCGGGACAGGCCGAACTATGGCTACACCTTC. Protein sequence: CASSRDRPNYGYTF.

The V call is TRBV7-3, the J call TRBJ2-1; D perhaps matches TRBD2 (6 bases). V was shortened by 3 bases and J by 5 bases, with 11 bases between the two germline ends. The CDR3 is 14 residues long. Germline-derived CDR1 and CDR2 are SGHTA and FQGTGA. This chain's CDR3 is CASSFGGPNNEQFF. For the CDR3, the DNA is TGTGCCAGCAGCTTCGGGGGACCAAACAATGAGCAGTTCTTC.

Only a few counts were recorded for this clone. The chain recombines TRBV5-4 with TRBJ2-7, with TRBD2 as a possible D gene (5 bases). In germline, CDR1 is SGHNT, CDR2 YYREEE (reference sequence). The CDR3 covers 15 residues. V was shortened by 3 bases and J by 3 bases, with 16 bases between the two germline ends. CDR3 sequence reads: CASSSGIDSNYEQYF. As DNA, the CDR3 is TGTGCCAGCAGCTCGGGGATAGATTCAAACTACGAGCAGTACTTC.

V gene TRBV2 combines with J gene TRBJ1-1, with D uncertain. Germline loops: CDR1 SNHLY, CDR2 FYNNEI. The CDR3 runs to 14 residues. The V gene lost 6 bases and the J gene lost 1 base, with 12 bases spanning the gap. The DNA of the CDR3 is TGTGCCAGCAGCCCGGGATCTCCGAACACTGAAGCTTTCTTT. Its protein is CASSPGSPNTEAFF.

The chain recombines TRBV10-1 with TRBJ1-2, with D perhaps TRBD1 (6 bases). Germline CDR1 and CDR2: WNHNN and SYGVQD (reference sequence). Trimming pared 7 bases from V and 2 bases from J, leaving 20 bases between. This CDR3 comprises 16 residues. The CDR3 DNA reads TGCGCCAGCACCGGGAGGGCGGGACACCTAAACTATGGCTACACCTTC. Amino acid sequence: CASTGRAGHLNYGYTF.

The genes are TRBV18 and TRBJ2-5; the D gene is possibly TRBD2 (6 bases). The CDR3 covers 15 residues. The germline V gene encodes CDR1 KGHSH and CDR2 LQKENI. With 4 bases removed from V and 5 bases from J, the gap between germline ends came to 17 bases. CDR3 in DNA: TGTGCCAGCTCACGAGAGATCGGGAGTGAGGAGACCCAGTACTTC. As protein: CASSREIGSEETQYF.

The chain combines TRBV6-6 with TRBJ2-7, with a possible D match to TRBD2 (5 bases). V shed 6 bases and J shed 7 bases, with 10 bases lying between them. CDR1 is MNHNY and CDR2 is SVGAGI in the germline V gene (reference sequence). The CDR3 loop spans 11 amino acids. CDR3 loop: CASRSPGEQYF. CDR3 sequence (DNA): TGTGCCAGCAGATCTCCGGGAGAGCAGTACTTC.

The CDR3 bases are TGTGCCAGCACAAGGACAGGAGGCACAGATACGCAGTATTTT. Encoded protein: CASTRTGGTDTQYF. V is TRBV9 and J is TRBJ2-3, with TRBD1 matching 7 bases. From germline, CDR1 is SGDLS and CDR2 YYNGEE. The length of the CDR3 is 14 residues. The V gene end was trimmed by 6 bases and the J gene end by 1 base; junction bases not matched to a gene: 5.

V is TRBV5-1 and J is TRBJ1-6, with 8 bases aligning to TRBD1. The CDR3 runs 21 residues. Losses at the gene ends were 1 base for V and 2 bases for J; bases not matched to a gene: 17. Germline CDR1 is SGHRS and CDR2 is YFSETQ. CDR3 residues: CASSLLGLGRGRVTYNSPLHF. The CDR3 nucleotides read TGCGCCAGCAGCTTGCTGGGGCTTGGCAGGGGGCGCGTCACCTATAATTCACCCCTCCACTTT.

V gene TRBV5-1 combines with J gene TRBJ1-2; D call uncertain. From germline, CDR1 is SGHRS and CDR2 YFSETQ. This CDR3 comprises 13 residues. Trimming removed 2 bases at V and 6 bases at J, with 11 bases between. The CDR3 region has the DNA TGCGCCAGCAGCTTCGAGGAGTTAGATGGCTACACCTTC. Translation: CASSFEELDGYTF.

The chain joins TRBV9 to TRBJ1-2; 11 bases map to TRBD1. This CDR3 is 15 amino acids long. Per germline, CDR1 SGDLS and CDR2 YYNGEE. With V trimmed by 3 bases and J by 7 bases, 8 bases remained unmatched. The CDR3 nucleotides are TGTGCCAGCAGCGGAGCGGGACAGGGGGTTTCTGGCTACACCTTC. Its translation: CASSGAGQGVSGYTF. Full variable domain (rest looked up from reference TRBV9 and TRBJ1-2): DSGVTQTPKHLITATGQRVTLRCSPRSGDLSVYWYQQSLDQGLQFLIQYYNGEERAKGNILERFSAQQFPDLHSELNLSSLELGDSALYFCASSGAGQGVSGYTFGSGTRLTVV.

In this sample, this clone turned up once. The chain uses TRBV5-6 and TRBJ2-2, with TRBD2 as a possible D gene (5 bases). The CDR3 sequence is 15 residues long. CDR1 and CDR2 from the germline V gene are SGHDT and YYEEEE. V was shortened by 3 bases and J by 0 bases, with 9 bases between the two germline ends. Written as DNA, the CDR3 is TGTGCCAGCAGCTCTGACTACCCGAACACCGGGGAGCTGTTTTTT. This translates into CASSSDYPNTGELFF.

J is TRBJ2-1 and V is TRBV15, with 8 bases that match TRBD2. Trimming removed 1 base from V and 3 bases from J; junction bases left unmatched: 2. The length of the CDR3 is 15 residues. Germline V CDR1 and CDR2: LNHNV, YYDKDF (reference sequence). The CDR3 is CATSRVTSGYNEQFF. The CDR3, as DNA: TGTGCCACCAGCAGAGTAACTAGCGGCTACAATGAGCAGTTCTTC.

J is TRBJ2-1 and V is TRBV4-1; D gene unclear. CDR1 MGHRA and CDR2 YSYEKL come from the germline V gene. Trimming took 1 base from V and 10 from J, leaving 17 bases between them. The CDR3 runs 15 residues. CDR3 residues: CASSQALLEKWEQFF. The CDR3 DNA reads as TGCGCCAGCAGCCAAGCCCTCCTAGAGAAGTGGGAGCAGTTCTTC.

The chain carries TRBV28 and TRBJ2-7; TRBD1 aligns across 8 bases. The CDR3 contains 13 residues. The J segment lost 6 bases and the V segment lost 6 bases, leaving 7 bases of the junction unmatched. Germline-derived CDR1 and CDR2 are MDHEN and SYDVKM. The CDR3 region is CASSSGGLGEQYF. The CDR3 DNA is TGTGCCAGCAGCTCAGGGGGCCTGGGCGAGCAGTACTTC.

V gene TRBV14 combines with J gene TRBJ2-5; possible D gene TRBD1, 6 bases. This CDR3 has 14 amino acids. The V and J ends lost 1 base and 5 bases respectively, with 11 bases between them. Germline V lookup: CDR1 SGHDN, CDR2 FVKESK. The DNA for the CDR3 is TGTGCCAGCAGCCAAGTAAGGGACAAGGAGACCCAGTACTTC. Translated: CASSQVRDKETQYF.

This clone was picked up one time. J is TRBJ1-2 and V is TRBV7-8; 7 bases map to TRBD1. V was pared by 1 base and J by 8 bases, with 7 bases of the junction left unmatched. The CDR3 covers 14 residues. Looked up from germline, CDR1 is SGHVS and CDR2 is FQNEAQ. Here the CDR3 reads CASSLGRAGGGYTF. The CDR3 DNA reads TGTGCCAGCAGCTTAGGTCGGGCAGGGGGGGGCTACACCTTC.

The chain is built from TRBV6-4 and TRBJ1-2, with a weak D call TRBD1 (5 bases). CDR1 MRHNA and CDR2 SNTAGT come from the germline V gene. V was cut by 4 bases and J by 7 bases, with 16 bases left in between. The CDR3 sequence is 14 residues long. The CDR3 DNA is TGTGCCAGCAGTGGCAGGGAGGGGCAAGGTGGCTACACCTTC. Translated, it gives CASSGREGQGGYTF.

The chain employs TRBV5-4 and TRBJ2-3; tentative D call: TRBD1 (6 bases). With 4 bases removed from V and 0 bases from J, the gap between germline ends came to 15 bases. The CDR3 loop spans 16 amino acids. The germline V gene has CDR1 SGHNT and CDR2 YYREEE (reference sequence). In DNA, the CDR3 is TGTGCCAGCAGCATCGACAGGTTGGGGAGCACAGATACGCAGTATTTT. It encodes CASSIDRLGSTDTQYF.

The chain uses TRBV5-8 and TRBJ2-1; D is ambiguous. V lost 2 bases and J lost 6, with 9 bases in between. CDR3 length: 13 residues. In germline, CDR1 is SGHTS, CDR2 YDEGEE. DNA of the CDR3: TGTGCCAGCAGCTTTATTTCCCTCAATGAGCAGTTCTTC. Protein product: CASSFISLNEQFF.